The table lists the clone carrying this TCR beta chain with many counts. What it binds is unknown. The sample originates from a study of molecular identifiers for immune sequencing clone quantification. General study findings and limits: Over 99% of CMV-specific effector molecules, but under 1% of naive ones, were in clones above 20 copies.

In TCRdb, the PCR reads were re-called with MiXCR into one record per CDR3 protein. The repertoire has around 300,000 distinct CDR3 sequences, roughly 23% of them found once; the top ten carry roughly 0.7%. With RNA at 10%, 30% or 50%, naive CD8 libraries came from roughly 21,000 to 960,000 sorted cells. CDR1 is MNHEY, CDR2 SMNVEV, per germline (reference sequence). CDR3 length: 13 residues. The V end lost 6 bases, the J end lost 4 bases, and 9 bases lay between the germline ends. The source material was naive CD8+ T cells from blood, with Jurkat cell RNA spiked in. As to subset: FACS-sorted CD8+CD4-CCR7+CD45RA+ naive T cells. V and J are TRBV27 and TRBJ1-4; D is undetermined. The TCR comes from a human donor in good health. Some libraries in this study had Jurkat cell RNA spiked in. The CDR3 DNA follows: TGTGCCAGCAGGACCCTGAGTAATGAAAAACTGTTTTTT. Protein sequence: CASRTLSNEKLFF.